The 30 T cell receptor beta chains reported below all come from one sample, sequenced in a study of T cells after yellow fever vaccination. TCRdb re-called the 5' RACE reads through MiXCR, storing one row per CDR3 protein. The sample gives about 73,000 distinct CDR3 sequences, just under 8% of which show up once; approximately 42% is in the top ten. Sequenced here: CD8+ T cells sorted from PBMCs, sampled on the day of the yellow fever booster vaccination. Receptors were obtained from a man aged 30 to 45 who received the YFV17D yellow fever vaccine.

In this sample, this clonotype turned up a few times. The chain links TRBV7-9 to TRBJ2-4, with a tentative D call TRBD2 (7 bases). Trimming cost V 3 bases and J 5 bases, with 11 bases left between them. The CDR3 is made up of 14 amino acids. The V gene's germline CDR1 is SEHNR and CDR2 FQNEAQ (reference sequence). CDR3 nucleotides: TGTGCCAGCAGCTTCGGGGGGCCCGAAAACATTCAGTACTTC. It translates to CASSFGGPENIQYF.

This clonotype showed up just a few times. V and J are TRBV20-1 and TRBJ2-7; D remains unclear. Looked up from germline, CDR1 is DFQATT and CDR2 is SNEGSKA (reference sequence). The ends were cut back, 1 base at V and 1 base at J, with 8 bases in the middle. The CDR3 has 13 residues. The CDR3 protein is CSARVVDSYEQYF. The CDR3 nucleotides are TGCAGTGCTAGAGTAGTAGATTCCTACGAGCAGTACTTC.

The chain links TRBV2 to TRBJ1-4; weak D call: TRBD1 (5 bases). The germline V gene encodes CDR1 SNHLY and CDR2 FYNNEI. There are 15 residues in the CDR3. V was pared by 7 bases and J by 8 bases, with 20 bases between. The CDR3 DNA follows: TGTGCCAGCAATTATGGGCAGGGATCGAACGAAAAACTGTTTTTT. This translates into CASNYGQGSNEKLFF. Supplemented by reference TRBV2 and TRBJ1-4, the full variable domain reads EPEVTQTPSHQVTQMGQEVILRCVPISNHLYFYWYRQILGQKVEFLVSFYNNEISEKSEIFDDQFSVERPDGSNFTLKIRSTKLEDSAMYFCASNYGQGSNEKLFFGSGTQLSVL.

In its sample, this clonotype was seen a few times. This chain uses TRBV20-1 with TRBJ2-5; the D is unclear. Trimming shortened V by 0 bases and J by 2 bases, and 7 bases separated the two germline ends. Germline CDR1 reads DFQATT; CDR2 reads SNEGSKA (reference sequence). The CDR3 loop spans 13 amino acids. The CDR3 DNA reads as TGCAGTGCTAGAGACAGCGAACAAGAGACCCAGTACTTC. Its protein is CSARDSEQETQYF.

This clonotype was counted between two and nine times. This rearrangement joins TRBV27 to TRBJ1-5, with D unresolved. V lost 2 bases and J lost 6, with 8 bases in between. The CDR3 has 13 residues. CDR1 is MNHEY and CDR2 is SMNVEV in the germline V gene (reference sequence). Here the CDR3 reads CASSLGWGQPQHF. The CDR3 nucleotides read TGTGCCAGCAGTTTAGGGTGGGGTCAGCCCCAGCATTTT.

The chain is built from TRBV7-6 and TRBJ2-7; 8 bases are a match to TRBD1. This CDR3 region has 14 residues. The germline gives CDR1 SGHVS, CDR2 FNYEAQ. V gave up 2 bases and J gave up 5 bases; unmatched junction bases: 5. CDR3: CASSLQGARDEQYF. Here the CDR3 DNA reads TGTGCCAGCAGCTTACAGGGGGCGCGGGACGAGCAGTACTTC.

This clonotype turned up a few times. The chain employs TRBV29-1 and TRBJ2-1; 8 nucleotides match TRBD2. V was clipped by 3 bases and J by 6 bases; unmatched bases: 7. This CDR3 has 14 amino acids. CDR1 is SQVTM, CDR2 ANQGSEA, per germline. The CDR3 DNA follows: TGCAGCGTTGACAGCGGGAGTGGGGTCAATGAGCAGTTCTTC. Its protein is CSVDSGSGVNEQFF.

This clonotype was counted ten times or more. This chain joins TRBV28 and TRBJ1-1, with 8 positions matching TRBD1. This CDR3 has 16 residues. Germline assignment: CDR1 MDHEN and CDR2 SYDVKM. The V gene end was trimmed by 5 bases and the J gene end by 11 bases; junction bases not matched to a gene: 19. The CDR3, as DNA: TGTGCCAGCAGTCACCCGCAGGGGGCGGGGGGGGTGCGTGCTTTCTTT. This sequence encodes CASSHPQGAGGVRAFF.

The genes are TRBV6-5 and TRBJ2-1, with D unresolved. Germline lookup yields CDR1 MNHEY and CDR2 SVGAGI. V lost 4 bases and J lost 5, with 9 bases in between. The CDR3 totals 13 residues. The CDR3 is CASSLHRNNEQFF. As DNA, the CDR3 is TGTGCCAGCAGTTTACACCGCAACAATGAGCAGTTCTTC.

This clonotype was observed many times. This chain connects TRBV6-2 or TRBV6-3 to TRBJ2-1; 12 bases are shared with TRBD2. This CDR3 is built from 16 residues. The germline gives CDR1 MNHEY, CDR2 SVGEGT. Unmatched junction bases numbered 7, after V lost 6 bases and J lost 4 bases. The CDR3 DNA is TGTGCCAGCAGGAGCGGACTAGCGGGAATGTACAATGAGCAGTTCTTC. Its protein product is CASRSGLAGMYNEQFF.

This clonotype occurred a few times. The genes are TRBV6-1 and TRBJ2-7; no firm D call. Trimming pared 0 bases from V and 9 bases from J, leaving 12 bases between. The CDR3 is 13 amino acids. Germline CDR1 and CDR2: MNHNS and SASEGT. In DNA form, the CDR3 reads TGTGCCAGCAGTGAAGCAGGTAACCCTCTGCAGTACTTC. It is translated as CASSEAGNPLQYF.

V is TRBV28 and J is TRBJ1-1, with D uncertain. V was cut by 1 base and J by 11 bases, with 11 bases left in between. Per germline, CDR1 MDHEN and CDR2 SYDVKM. The CDR3 has 12 amino acids. The CDR3 reads CASSLFRGGAFF. CDR3 nucleotide sequence: TGTGCCAGCAGTTTATTCCGGGGAGGCGCTTTCTTT.

There are a few counts of this clonotype. The V call is TRBV28, the J call TRBJ2-7; unclear D gene. The CDR3 contains 14 residues. From germline, CDR1 is MDHEN and CDR2 SYDVKM. Trimming took off 5 bases at V and 2 bases at J, with 13 bases between the two ends. CDR3 bases: TGTGCCAGCAGTACTTCAGACCTAACCTACGAGCAGTACTTC. It yields the protein CASSTSDLTYEQYF.

The V gene is TRBV9, the J gene TRBJ2-1; 7 bases map to TRBD2. The ends lost 0 bases at V and 6 bases at J; junction bases unmatched: 6. CDR3 length equals 15 residues. Per the germline V gene, CDR1 is SGDLS and CDR2 is YYNGEE. The CDR3 nucleotides are TGTGCCAGCAGCGTAGGGGGGGGAGGCGGCAATGAGCAGTTCTTC. Translated, it gives CASSVGGGGGNEQFF.

Many counts were recorded for this clonotype. The chain recombines TRBV29-1 with TRBJ2-3; D is unresolved. The ends were cut back, 6 bases at V and 6 bases at J, with 10 bases in the middle. Germline V gene lookup returns CDR1 SQVTM and CDR2 ANQGSEA. The CDR3 loop spans 11 amino acids. The CDR3 sequence is CSVDGLDTQYF. CDR3 nucleotides: TGCAGCGTGGACGGCTTGGATACGCAGTATTTT.

The V and J genes are TRBV12-3 or TRBV12-4 and TRBJ1-1; the match to TRBD1 covers 7 bases. This CDR3 is 12 amino acids long. V was clipped by 8 bases and J by 4 bases; unmatched bases: 4. The CDR3 is CASQGVTTEAFF. The CDR3 nucleotides read TGTGCCAGCCAGGGGGTGACCACTGAAGCTTTCTTT.

The rearrangement joins TRBV9 to TRBJ2-5, with D perhaps TRBD1 or TRBD2 (5 bases each). Germline lookup yields CDR1 SGDLS and CDR2 YYNGEE. The CDR3 totals 14 residues. V was shortened by 3 bases and J by 1 base, with 10 bases between the two germline ends. This CDR3 reads CASSAPGTQETQYF. The CDR3 nucleotides are TGTGCCAGCAGCGCTCCAGGGACCCAAGAGACCCAGTACTTC.

This clonotype was seen only a few times. The chain uses TRBV28 and TRBJ2-7; TRBD2 agrees at 12 bases. The CDR3 consists of 15 residues. CDR1 is MDHEN, CDR2 SYDVKM, per germline. V trimming: 7 bases; J trimming: 3 bases; junction bases outside the gene matches: 7. The CDR3 spells CASMGQGLAGYEQYF. DNA of the CDR3: TGTGCCAGCATGGGACAGGGACTAGCGGGCTACGAGCAGTACTTC.

The chain is built from TRBV7-9 and TRBJ1-6; tentative D call: TRBD1 (6 bases). CDR3 length: 11 residues. The germline CDR1 and CDR2 sequences are SEHNR and FQNEAQ (reference sequence). Between the trimmed V and J ends, which lost 5 bases and 14 bases, there was a span of 10 bases. CDR3 protein: CASSHSGALHF. The DNA for the CDR3 is TGTGCCAGCAGCCACTCAGGGGCCCTCCACTTT.

This clonotype turned up a few times. This chain connects TRBV7-8 to TRBJ2-3; 10 nucleotides align to TRBD1. This CDR3 has 18 amino acids. The V gene's germline CDR1 is SGHVS and CDR2 FQNEAQ. V was clipped by 1 base and J by 2 bases; unmatched bases: 9. CDR3 sequence (DNA): TGTGCCAGCAGCTTAGAAGGGTCGGGGACAGGGGCCACAGATACGCAGTATTTT. This codes for CASSLEGSGTGATDTQYF.

V usage is TRBV7-9 and J usage is TRBJ1-1, with 7 bases matching TRBD1. Per the germline V gene, CDR1 is SEHNR and CDR2 is FQNEAQ (reference sequence). CDR3 length: 12 residues. V trimming: 3 bases; J trimming: 7 bases; junction bases outside the gene matches: 2. The CDR3 region has the DNA TGTGCCAGCAGCTTTAGGGGGCGTGAAGCTTTCTTT. Amino acid sequence: CASSFRGREAFF.

The chain combines TRBV24-1 with TRBJ2-1; D unresolved. Germline V gene sequence: CDR1 KGHDR, CDR2 SFDVKD. Trimming took 5 bases from V and 4 from J, leaving 2 bases between them. The CDR3 totals 11 residues. CDR3 DNA: TGTGCCACCAGTGCTTACAATGAGCAGTTCTTC. This gives the protein CATSAYNEQFF.

A few counts support this clonotype. The chain carries TRBV11-1 and TRBJ2-5; TRBD2 matches 8 bases. J gave up 0 bases and V 3 bases, and 12 bases lay outside the gene matches. Germline V gives CDR1 SGHAT, CDR2 FQDESV (reference sequence). The CDR3 consists of 18 residues. The CDR3 nucleotides are TGTGCCAGCAGCTTTCAGGCGTTCGGGGGGGCAGACCAAGAGACCCAGTACTTC. Encoded protein: CASSFQAFGGADQETQYF.

This clonotype is termed medium-sized (0.01 to 0.1%). The chain has TRBV20-1 and TRBJ1-5; 12 nucleotides line up with TRBD1. Unmatched junction bases numbered 12, after V lost 3 bases and J lost 9 bases. From germline, CDR1 is DFQATT and CDR2 SNEGSKA (reference sequence). The CDR3 covers 16 residues. CDR3 coding DNA: TGCAGTGCTAGGGGACAGGGGGCGTATTGGGGTTGGCCCCAGCATTTT. Its protein is CSARGQGAYWGWPQHF.

In its sample, this clonotype was seen a few times. V gene TRBV7-9 combines with J gene TRBJ2-6, with D uncertain. The length of the CDR3 is 15 residues. Germline assignment: CDR1 SEHNR and CDR2 FQNEAQ (reference sequence). V lost 3 bases and J 3 bases, leaving 9 bases between the germline ends. Written as DNA, the CDR3 is TGTGCCAGCAGCTTTCTGGTTTTTGGGGCCAACGTCCTGACTTTC. This encodes CASSFLVFGANVLTF.

At least ten counts were recorded for this clonotype. The chain is built from TRBV3-1 and TRBJ2-2, with 10 nucleotides matching TRBD2. V shed 7 bases, J shed 4 bases, and the junction held 6 bases outside the gene matches. This CDR3 has 15 amino acids. The V gene's germline CDR1 is LGHDT and CDR2 YNNKEL (reference sequence). The CDR3 is CASNLAGVGTGELFF. CDR3 DNA: TGTGCCAGCAACCTAGCGGGAGTAGGCACCGGGGAGCTGTTTTTT.

This chain uses TRBV9 with TRBJ2-7; D gene uncertain. Germline V lookup: CDR1 SGDLS, CDR2 YYNGEE. CDR3 length: 15 residues. Trimming took 4 bases from V and 3 from J, leaving 17 bases between them. The CDR3 DNA sequence: TGTGCCAGCAGCCCGAAGTTAACTCCCAACTACGAGCAGTACTTC. This translates into CASSPKLTPNYEQYF.

This clonotype was detected a few times. The chain uses TRBV9 and TRBJ2-3; D unclear. Trimming pared 0 bases from V and 3 bases from J, leaving 11 bases between. The germline V gene encodes CDR1 SGDLS and CDR2 YYNGEE. This CDR3 region has 15 residues. The CDR3 loop is CASSVELSGTDTQYF. For the CDR3, the DNA is TGTGCCAGCAGCGTAGAGCTTTCGGGTACAGATACGCAGTATTTT.

The chain joins TRBV24-1 to TRBJ2-2; 11 bases are shared with TRBD1. The CDR3 is 18 amino acids. V gave up 1 base and J gave up 5 bases; unmatched junction bases: 8. CDR1 and CDR2 from the germline V gene are KGHDR and SFDVKD. The CDR3 DNA follows: TGTGCCACCAGTGATTTACGACCGGGACAGGGGGAGACCGGGGAGCTGTTTTTT. Residues: CATSDLRPGQGETGELFF.

This chain connects TRBV11-2 to TRBJ2-7; 8 positions agree with TRBD1. The V gene end was trimmed by 4 bases and the J gene end by 0 bases; junction bases not matched to a gene: 8. This CDR3 is 16 amino acids long. Per the germline V gene, CDR1 is SGHAT and CDR2 is FQNNGV. Here the CDR3 reads CASSSQQGGYSYEQYF. The DNA of the CDR3 is TGTGCCAGCAGCTCTCAACAGGGGGGTTACTCCTACGAGCAGTACTTC.